The rows below give T cell receptor beta chains drawn from one sample of a study of shared clonotypes between healthy human individuals. TCRdb's table, derived via immunoSEQ multiplex PCR, lists solely in-frame clones and lacks some. The profile shows under 2.5 million clones, 92% of them singletons. The sequencing sample was made of naive CD4+ T cells from PBMCs. These TCRs come from a young man in good health. Some clones in this sample may be carry-over from other donors' samples. Both conserved end residues are part of each CDR3. The order of the fields is clone size, V gene, D gene, J gene, CDR3 protein, CDR3 DNA. D genes are given only for firm matches. Size values are once, few and many counts, or a class for expanded clones, and some rows have none.

clone size: .; V gene: TRBV5-5; D gene: TRBD1; J gene: TRBJ1-1; CDR3 protein: CASSAMTGMNTEAFF; CDR3 DNA: TGTGCCAGTAGTGCTATGACAGGGATGAACACTGAAGCTTTCTTT
clone size: .; V gene: TRBV6-4; D gene: TRBD1; J gene: TRBJ2-7; CDR3 protein: CASSWDRGRRSYEQYF; CDR3 DNA: TGTGCCAGCTCATGGGACAGGGGGCGCCGGTCCTACGAGCAGTACTTC
clone size: .; V gene: TRBV29-1; D gene: TRBD2; J gene: TRBJ2-1; CDR3 protein: CSVDLFWRELGGSDNEQFF; CDR3 DNA: TGCAGCGTTGATCTCTTCTGGCGGGAGTTAGGAGGGAGTGATAATGAGCAGTTCTTC
clone size: .; V gene: TRBV19; D gene: .; J gene: TRBJ2-2; CDR3 protein: CASSWQANTGELFF; CDR3 DNA: TGTGCCAGTAGTTGGCAGGCGAACACCGGGGAGCTGTTTTTT
clone size: .; V gene: TRBV7-3; D gene: TRBD2; J gene: TRBJ2-2; CDR3 protein: CASSLSGRAGGELFF; CDR3 DNA: TGTGCCAGCAGCCTGAGCGGGAGGGCCGGAGGGGAGCTGTTTTTT
clone size: .; V gene: TRBV2; D gene: .; J gene: TRBJ2-3; CDR3 protein: CASSEKDSGTTDTQYF; CDR3 DNA: TGTGCCAGCAGTGAAAAGGACTCAGGGACCACAGATACGCAGTATTTT
clone size: .; V gene: TRBV6-5; D gene: .; J gene: TRBJ2-5; CDR3 protein: CASRRTAQETQYF; CDR3 DNA: TGTGCCAGCAGGAGGACAGCCCAAGAGACCCAGTACTTC
clone size: .; V gene: TRBV11-2; D gene: .; J gene: TRBJ1-3; CDR3 protein: CASSLAAYLSGNTIYF; CDR3 DNA: TGTGCCAGCAGCTTAGCGGCGTACCTCTCTGGAAACACCATATATTTT
clone size: .; V gene: TRBV18; D gene: TRBD1; J gene: TRBJ2-7; CDR3 protein: CASSPDRNSYEQYF; CDR3 DNA: TGTGCCAGCTCACCGGACAGGAACTCCTACGAGCAGTACTTC
clone size: .; V gene: TRBV18; D gene: .; J gene: TRBJ1-2; CDR3 protein: CASSPGGDPPYGYTF; CDR3 DNA: TGTGCCAGCTCACCAGGGGGCGATCCCCCTTATGGCTACACCTTC
clone size: .; V gene: TRBV19; D gene: .; J gene: TRBJ2-2; CDR3 protein: CASSIFSRTTGELFF; CDR3 DNA: TGTGCCAGTAGTATCTTTAGCAGGACCACCGGGGAGCTGTTTTTT
clone size: .; V gene: TRBV15; D gene: .; J gene: TRBJ2-5; CDR3 protein: CATSARDGYQETQYF; CDR3 DNA: TGTGCCACCAGCGCCCGGGACGGCTACCAAGAGACCCAGTACTTC
clone size: .; V gene: TRBV6-5; D gene: .; J gene: TRBJ1-1; CDR3 protein: CASGSPSSVTEAFF; CDR3 DNA: TGTGCCAGCGGCTCCCCAAGCTCGGTAACTGAAGCTTTCTTT
clone size: .; V gene: TRBV9; D gene: .; J gene: TRBJ2-5; CDR3 protein: CASSAQETQYF; CDR3 DNA: TGTGCCAGCAGCGCTCAAGAGACCCAGTACTTC
clone size: .; V gene: TRBV2; D gene: TRBD2; J gene: TRBJ2-7; CDR3 protein: CASDPSGVTYEQYF; CDR3 DNA: TGTGCCAGCGACCCTAGCGGGGTCACCTACGAGCAGTACTTC
clone size: .; V gene: TRBV6-5; D gene: .; J gene: TRBJ2-4; CDR3 protein: CASSYVGLAKNIQYF; CDR3 DNA: TGTGCCAGCAGTTACGTCGGACTAGCCAAAAACATTCAGTACTTC
clone size: .; V gene: TRBV20-1; D gene: .; J gene: TRBJ1-1; CDR3 protein: CSASERSEAFF; CDR3 DNA: TGCAGTGCCAGTGAGAGATCTGAAGCTTTCTTT
clone size: once; V gene: TRBV6-5; D gene: .; J gene: TRBJ1-2; CDR3 protein: CASSLGPANYGYTF; CDR3 DNA: TGTGCCAGCAGCCTTGGACCAGCGAACTATGGCTACACCTTC